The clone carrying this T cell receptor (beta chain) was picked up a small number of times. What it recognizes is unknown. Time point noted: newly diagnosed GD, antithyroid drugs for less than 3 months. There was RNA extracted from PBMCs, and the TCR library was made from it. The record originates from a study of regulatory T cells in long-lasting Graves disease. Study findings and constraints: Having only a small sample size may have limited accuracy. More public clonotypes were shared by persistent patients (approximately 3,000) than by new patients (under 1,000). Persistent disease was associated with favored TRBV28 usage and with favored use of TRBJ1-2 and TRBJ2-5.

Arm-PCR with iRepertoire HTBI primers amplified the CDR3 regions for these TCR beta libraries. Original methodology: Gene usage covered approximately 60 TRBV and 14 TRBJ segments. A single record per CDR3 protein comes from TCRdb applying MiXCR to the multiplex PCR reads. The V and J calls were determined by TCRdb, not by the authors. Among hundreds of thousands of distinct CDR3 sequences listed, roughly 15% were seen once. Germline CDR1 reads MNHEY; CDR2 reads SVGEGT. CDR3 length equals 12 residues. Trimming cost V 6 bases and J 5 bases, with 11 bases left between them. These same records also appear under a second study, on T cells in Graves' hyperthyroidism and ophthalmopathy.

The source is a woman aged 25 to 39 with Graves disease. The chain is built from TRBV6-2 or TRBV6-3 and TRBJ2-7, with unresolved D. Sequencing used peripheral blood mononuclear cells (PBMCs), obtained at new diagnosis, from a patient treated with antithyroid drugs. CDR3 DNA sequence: TGTGCCAGCAGCCACGCTCATAACGAGCAGTACTTC. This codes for CASSHAHNEQYF.